Below are 7 T cell receptor beta chains sequenced from a single sample in a study of early T cells in non-severe SARS-CoV-2 infection. TCRdb analysed the 5' RACE reads with MiXCR anew, one entry per CDR3 protein. Seen here are tens of thousands of distinct CDR3 sequences, about 8.9% observed once, and the top ten hold approximately 15%. Sequencing was performed on whole blood. The source is an adult who was a healthcare worker with PCR-confirmed SARS-CoV-2 infection or an uninfected control (not recorded which).

The V and J genes are TRBV28 and TRBJ2-3, with 8 bases lining up with TRBD2. The V and J ends lost 3 bases and 8 bases, in that order; junction bases with no gene match: 13. Germline CDR1 and CDR2: MDHEN and SYDVKM. The CDR3 has 16 amino acids. DNA for the CDR3: TGTGCCAGCAGTTTTTCGCGGGAGGACGAGCACGGTACGCAGTATTTT. Protein product: CASSFSREDEHGTQYF. Based on the CDR3 plus reference TRBV28 and TRBJ2-3, the full variable domain is DVKVTQSSRYLVKRTGEKVFLECVQDMDHENMFWYRQDPGLGLRLIYFSYDVKMKEKGDIPEGYSVSREKKERFSLILESASTNQTSMYLCASSFSREDEHGTQYFGPGTRLTVL.

The chain carries TRBV19 and TRBJ2-7; the D gene is possibly TRBD2 (6 bases). Germline V gives CDR1 LNHDA, CDR2 SQIVND (reference sequence). V lost 6 bases and J 11 bases, leaving 14 bases between the germline ends. The CDR3 contains 11 residues. The CDR3 coding sequence is TGTGCCAGTAGGGGGGACTCTCAGGAGTACTTC. Encoded protein: CASRGDSQEYF.

This clonotype was observed at least ten times. V and J are TRBV7-2 and TRBJ2-1; 13 positions agree with TRBD2. CDR1 and CDR2 (germline): SGHTA, FQGNSA. The CDR3 length is 16 residues. J lost 6 bases, V lost 5 bases, and 7 bases had no gene match. As DNA, the CDR3 is TGTGCCAGCAGCCCCGACGGGACTAGCGGGGTCAATGAGCAGTTCTTC. Translating it yields CASSPDGTSGVNEQFF.

This clonotype was detected ten times or more. This CDR3 is CSDISQETQYF. CDR3 in DNA: TGCAGCGATATCTCCCAAGAGACCCAGTACTTC. The chain combines TRBV29-1 with TRBJ2-5; D unclear. CDR3 size: 11 residues. Germline assignment: CDR1 SQVTM and CDR2 ANQGSEA. Deletions cut 7 bases from V and 1 base from J, with 7 bases between.

This clonotype has a handful of counts. The chain is built from TRBV6-5 and TRBJ1-2, with D possibly being TRBD1 (5 bases). The CDR3 sequence is 14 residues long. Germline V gene sequence: CDR1 MNHEY, CDR2 SVGAGI. Trimming stripped 7 bases from V and 2 bases from J, with 14 bases between. In DNA form, the CDR3 reads TGTGCCAGCACGGTCGGCGGGGCGAACTATGGCTACACCTTC. Translation gives CASTVGGANYGYTF.

The V gene is TRBV7-2, the J gene TRBJ2-1; tentative D call: TRBD2 (5 bases). Trimming took 5 bases from V and 5 from J, leaving 22 bases between them. The CDR3 totals 17 residues. CDR1 SGHTA and CDR2 FQGNSA come from the germline V gene. In nucleotides, the CDR3 is TGTGCCAGCAGCCCCCGGACCGCTTTCAGAGGGAACAATGAGCAGTTCTTC. It specifies CASSPRTAFRGNNEQFF.

The chain has TRBV28 and TRBJ1-3; unclear D gene. This CDR3 has 11 amino acids. The V gene's germline CDR1 is MDHEN and CDR2 SYDVKM. V was trimmed by 10 bases and J by 2 bases, leaving 6 bases between them. CDR3 coding DNA: TGTGCCACTTCGACTGGAAACACCATATATTTT. This translates into CATSTGNTIYF.